This TCR beta chain was sequenced in a study of OX40 agonist ivuxolimab in advanced cancers. Study-wide background: Patients were infused with ivuxolimab every 2 weeks at 0.01 to 10 mg/kg. Patients enrolled in dose escalation were diagnosed with hepatocellular carcinoma, melanoma, renal cell or head and neck cancer. Study-wide points: No determination was made of the antigen specificity of the expanded peripheral T cells.

With baseline, cycle 4 day 1, and cycle 7 day 1 as timepoints, blood was sampled. With regard to this clone: Its antigen is as yet unknown.

This CDR3 is built from 13 residues. V dropped 3 bases and J dropped 0 bases, with 5 bases sitting between them. Germline assignment: CDR1 MDHEN and CDR2 SYDVKM. TCRdb's copy holds only in-frame clones and misses some; the assay was immunoSEQ multiplex PCR. The data contain 90,000 to 120,000 clones, 80% to 95% of them singletons. Sequenced here: CD4+ or CD8+ T cells sorted from blood, sampled in a trial of the OX40 agonist ivuxolimab. This receptor was obtained from an adult with an advanced solid tumor such as melanoma, head and neck, liver or kidney cancer. The J gene is TRBJ1-2, the V gene TRBV28; the D is unclear. Here the CDR3 reads CASSLGTNYGYTF. The CDR3 DNA reads TGTGCCAGCAGTTTGGGGACTAACTATGGCTACACCTTC.